The present T cell receptor (beta chain) was sequenced within a study of T cell repertoires in aging, cancer and after chemotherapy. TCR beta rearrangements were amplified from peripheral blood genomic DNA. Germline V gives CDR1 KGHSH, CDR2 LQKENI. Trimming removed 3 bases at V and 6 bases at J, with 9 bases between. The CDR3 spans 13 residues. Multiplex touch-down PCR with TRB-A/B primers amplified rearranged V-D-J TRB sequences. Via MiXCR, TCRdb re-called the multiplex PCR reads, giving one row per CDR3 protein. The sample has around 8,100 distinct CDR3 sequences, roughly two fifths seen once. The chain recombines TRBV18 with TRBJ1-5; the D gene is possibly TRBD1 (6 bases). The material sequenced was blood. This receptor was taken from a human donor in good health. The CDR3 sequence: CASSPSQGQPQHF. CDR3 DNA sequence: TGTGCCAGCTCACCCTCACAGGGTCAGCCCCAGCATTTT.